This TCR beta chain was observed in a study of CD8+ T cells in alopecia areata. The CDR3 loop spans 12 amino acids. The V gene's germline CDR1 is GTSNPN and CDR2 SVGIG (reference sequence). V was cut by 2 bases and J by 6 bases, with 10 bases left in between. Extracted RNA was reverse transcribed, and the resulting cDNA served as sequencing template. Measured with immunoSEQ multiplex PCR; TCRdb has only the in-frame clones, and not every one. The data hold over 150,000 clones, with less than 80% observed a single time. Study-wide points: Within the top 100, expanded CD8+ clones significantly decreased with tofacitinib, as did scalp clonality.

Treatment in this sample: oral pan-JAK inhibitor, 5-10 mg twice daily. Notes on this clone: Antigen unknown.

Specimen: CD4+ T cells sorted from blood, collected at week 24, from a patient treated with tofacitinib. V is TRBV30 and J is TRBJ1-1; weak D call: TRBD1 (6 bases). The clonotype comes from a human donor with alopecia areata. The CDR3 sequence: CAWSRGVAEAFF. The DNA of the CDR3 is TGTGCCTGGAGTAGGGGGGTGGCTGAAGCTTTCTTT.